The clone carrying this TCR beta chain turned up a few times. Its antigen is currently unknown. The CDR3 covers 11 residues. Germline V gene lookup returns CDR1 SEHNR and CDR2 FQNEAQ (reference sequence). The V end was cut by 3 bases, the J end by 7 bases, with 6 bases between. Carried by the TCR beta cDNA libraries were unique molecular identifiers. Between about 0.9 and 11 million T cells gave rise to around 500,000 cDNA molecules. A single record per CDR3 protein comes from TCRdb applying MiXCR to the PCR reads. The table lists some 240,000 distinct CDR3 sequences, 35% to 40% of them singletons, with around 5.2% in the top ten. This specimen belongs to a study of post-analysis software for immune sequencing data. Looking at the study overall: In terms of disease course, relapsing-remitting, secondary progressive and progressive-relapsing multiple sclerosis were included. Study findings and constraints: A few TRBV segments occurring more often in patients than controls included TRBV5-6, TRBV5-1 and TRBV20-1. Among multiple sclerosis patients, normalized Chao1 diversity was significantly below that of controls.

The receptor was isolated from a girl aged 10 to 17 with multiple sclerosis. The V call is TRBV7-9, the J call TRBJ1-1; D perhaps matches TRBD1 (5 bases). The sample consisted of blood. The chain's CDR3 is CASSFDSEAFF. The DNA for the CDR3 is TGTGCCAGCAGCTTCGACAGTGAAGCTTTCTTT.